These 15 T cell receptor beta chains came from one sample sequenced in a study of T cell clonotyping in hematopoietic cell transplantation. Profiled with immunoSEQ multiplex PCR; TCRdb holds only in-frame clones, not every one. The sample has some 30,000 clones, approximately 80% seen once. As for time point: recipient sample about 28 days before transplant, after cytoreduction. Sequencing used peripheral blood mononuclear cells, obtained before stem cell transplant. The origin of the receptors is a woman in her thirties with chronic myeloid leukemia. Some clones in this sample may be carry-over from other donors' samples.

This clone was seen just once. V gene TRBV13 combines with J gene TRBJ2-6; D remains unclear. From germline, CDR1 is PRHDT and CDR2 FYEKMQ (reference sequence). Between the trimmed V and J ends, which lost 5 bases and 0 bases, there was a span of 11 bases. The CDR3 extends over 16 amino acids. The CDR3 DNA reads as TGTGCCAGCAGCCCACCCGGTAGCTCTGGGGCCAACGTCCTGACTTTC. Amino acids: CASSPPGSSGANVLTF.

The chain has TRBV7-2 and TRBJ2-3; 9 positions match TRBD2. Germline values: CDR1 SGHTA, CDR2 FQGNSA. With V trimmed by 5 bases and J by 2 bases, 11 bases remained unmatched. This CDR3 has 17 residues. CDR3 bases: TGTGCCAGCAGCCCCCGGGCTCGCGGGGGGGCCACAGATACGCAGTATTTT. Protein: CASSPRARGGATDTQYF.

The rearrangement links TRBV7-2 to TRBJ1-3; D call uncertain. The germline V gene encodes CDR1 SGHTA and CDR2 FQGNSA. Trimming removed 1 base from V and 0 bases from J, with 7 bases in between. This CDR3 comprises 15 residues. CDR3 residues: CASSLGLISGNTIYF. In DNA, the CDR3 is TGTGCCAGCAGCTTAGGGCTTATCTCTGGAAACACCATATATTTT.

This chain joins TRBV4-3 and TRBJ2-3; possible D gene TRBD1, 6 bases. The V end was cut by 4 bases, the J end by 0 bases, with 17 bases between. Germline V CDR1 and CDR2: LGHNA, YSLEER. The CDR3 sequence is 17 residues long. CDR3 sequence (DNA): TGCGCCAGCAGCCGAAAGGGGGTCCGTGCTAGCACAGATACGCAGTATTTT. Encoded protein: CASSRKGVRASTDTQYF.

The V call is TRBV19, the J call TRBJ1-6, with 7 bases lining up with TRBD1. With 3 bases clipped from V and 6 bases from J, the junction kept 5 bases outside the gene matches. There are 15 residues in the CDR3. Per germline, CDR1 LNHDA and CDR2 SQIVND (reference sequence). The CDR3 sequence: CASSIDREGNSPLHF. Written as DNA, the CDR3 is TGTGCCAGTAGTATCGACAGGGAAGGTAATTCACCCCTCCACTTT.

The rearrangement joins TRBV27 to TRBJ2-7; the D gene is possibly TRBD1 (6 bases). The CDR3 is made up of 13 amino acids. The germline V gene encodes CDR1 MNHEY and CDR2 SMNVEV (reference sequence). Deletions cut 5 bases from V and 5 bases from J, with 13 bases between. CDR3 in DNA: TGTGCCAGCAGTATGATTGGGGGCCACGAGCAGTACTTC. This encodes CASSMIGGHEQYF.

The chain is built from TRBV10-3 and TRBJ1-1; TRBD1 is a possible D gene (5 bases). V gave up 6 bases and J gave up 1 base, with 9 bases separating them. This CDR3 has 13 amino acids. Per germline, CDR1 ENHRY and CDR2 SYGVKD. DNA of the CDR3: TGTGCCATCAGGCCCCAGGGGAACACTGAAGCTTTCTTT. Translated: CAIRPQGNTEAFF.

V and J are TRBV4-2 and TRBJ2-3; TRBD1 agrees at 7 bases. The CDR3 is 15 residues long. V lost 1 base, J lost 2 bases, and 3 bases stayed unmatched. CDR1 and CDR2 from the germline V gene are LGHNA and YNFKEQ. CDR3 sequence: CASSQGQGDTDTQYF. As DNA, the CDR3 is TGTGCCAGCAGCCAAGGGCAGGGGGACACAGATACGCAGTATTTT.

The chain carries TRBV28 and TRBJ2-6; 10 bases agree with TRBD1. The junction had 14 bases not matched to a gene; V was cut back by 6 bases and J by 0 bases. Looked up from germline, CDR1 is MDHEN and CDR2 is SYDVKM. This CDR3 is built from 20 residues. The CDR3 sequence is CASRLLRQGALSSGANVLTF. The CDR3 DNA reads TGTGCCAGCAGGCTTTTAAGACAGGGGGCCCTGAGCTCTGGGGCCAACGTCCTGACTTTC.

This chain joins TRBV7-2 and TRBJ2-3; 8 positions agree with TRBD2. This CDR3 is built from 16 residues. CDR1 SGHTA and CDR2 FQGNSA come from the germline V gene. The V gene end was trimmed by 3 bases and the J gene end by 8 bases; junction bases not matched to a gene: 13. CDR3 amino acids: CASSLRVGRSGGTQYF. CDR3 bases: TGTGCCAGCAGCTTGAGGGTTGGTCGGAGCGGGGGTACGCAGTATTTT.

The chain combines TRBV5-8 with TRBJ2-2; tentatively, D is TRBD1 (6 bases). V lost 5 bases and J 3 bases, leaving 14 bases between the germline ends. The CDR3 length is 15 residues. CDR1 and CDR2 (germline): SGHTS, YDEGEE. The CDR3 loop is CASSGVGAHTGELFF. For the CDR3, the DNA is TGTGCCAGCAGTGGCGTGGGGGCCCACACCGGGGAGCTGTTTTTT.

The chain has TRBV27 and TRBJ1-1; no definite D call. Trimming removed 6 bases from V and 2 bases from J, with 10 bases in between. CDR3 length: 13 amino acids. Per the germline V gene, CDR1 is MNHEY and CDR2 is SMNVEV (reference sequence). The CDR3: CASSPAGNTEAFF. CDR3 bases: TGTGCCAGCAGCCCCGCAGGTAACACTGAAGCTTTCTTT.

The CDR3 spells CASSYGESSGNTIYF. The CDR3 region has the DNA TGTGCCAGCAGTTACGGAGAAAGCTCTGGAAACACCATATATTTT. The chain combines TRBV6-6 with TRBJ1-3; D is undetermined. V gave up 2 bases and J gave up 0 bases, with 8 bases separating them. This CDR3 region has 15 residues. Germline V gene data show CDR1 as MNHNY and CDR2 as SVGAGI (reference sequence).

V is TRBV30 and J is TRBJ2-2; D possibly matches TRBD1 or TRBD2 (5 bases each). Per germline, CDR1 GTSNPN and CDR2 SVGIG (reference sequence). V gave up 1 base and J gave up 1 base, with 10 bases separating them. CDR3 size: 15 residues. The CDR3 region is CAWSGPGLNTGELFF. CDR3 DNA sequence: TGTGCCTGGAGTGGTCCGGGGCTGAACACCGGGGAGCTGTTTTTT. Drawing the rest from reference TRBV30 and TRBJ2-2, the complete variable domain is SQTIHQWPATLVQPVGSPLSLECTVEGTSNPNLYWYRQAAGRGLQLLFYSVGIGQISSEVPQNLSASRPQDRQFILSSKKLLLSDSGFYLCAWSGPGLNTGELFFGEGSRLTVL.

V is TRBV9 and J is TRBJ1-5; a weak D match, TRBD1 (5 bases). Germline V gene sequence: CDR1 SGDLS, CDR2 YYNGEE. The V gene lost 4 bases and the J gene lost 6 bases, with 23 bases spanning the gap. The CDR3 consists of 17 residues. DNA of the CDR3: TGTGCCAGCAGCCAGGATGGGGGATTTCTCATATTTCAGCCCCAGCATTTT. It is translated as CASSQDGGFLIFQPQHF. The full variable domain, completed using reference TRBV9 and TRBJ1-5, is DSGVTQTPKHLITATGQRVTLRCSPRSGDLSVYWYQQSLDQGLQFLIQYYNGEERAKGNILERFSAQQFPDLHSELNLSSLELGDSALYFCASSQDGGFLIFQPQHFGDGTRLSIL.